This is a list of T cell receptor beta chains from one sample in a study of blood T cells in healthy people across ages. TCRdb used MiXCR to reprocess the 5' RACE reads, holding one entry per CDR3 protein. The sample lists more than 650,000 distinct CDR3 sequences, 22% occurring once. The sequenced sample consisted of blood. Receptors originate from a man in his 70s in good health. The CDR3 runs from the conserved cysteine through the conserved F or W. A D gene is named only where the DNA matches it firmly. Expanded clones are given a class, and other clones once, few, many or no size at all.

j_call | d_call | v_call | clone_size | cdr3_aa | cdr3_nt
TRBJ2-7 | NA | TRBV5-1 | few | CASREGGAYEQYF | TGCGCCAGCAGAGAAGGGGGGGCCTACGAGCAGTACTTC
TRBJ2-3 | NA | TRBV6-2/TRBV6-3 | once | CASSHRDPDMQYF | TGTGCCAGCAGTCACCGGGACCCAGATATGCAGTATTTT
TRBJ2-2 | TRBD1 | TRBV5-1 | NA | CASSLGQGDTGELFF | TGCGCCAGCAGCCTAGGACAGGGCGATACCGGGGAGCTGTTTTTT
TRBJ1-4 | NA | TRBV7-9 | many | CASSPTVGEKLFF | TGTGCCAGCAGCCCCACGGTGGGGGAAAAACTGTTTTTT
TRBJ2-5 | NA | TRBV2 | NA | CASSEVLGGQETQYF | TGTGCCAGCAGTGAGGTTCTAGGGGGCCAAGAGACCCAGTACTTC
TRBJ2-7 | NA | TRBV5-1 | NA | CASSYQGFEQYF | TGCGCCAGCAGCTACCAGGGGTTCGAGCAGTACTTC
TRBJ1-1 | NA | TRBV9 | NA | CASSVYSGADTEAFF | TGTGCCAGCAGCGTGTACTCAGGGGCCGACACTGAAGCTTTCTTT
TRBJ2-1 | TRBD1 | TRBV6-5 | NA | CASSGTGGFYNEQFF | TGTGCCAGCAGTGGGACAGGGGGCTTCTACAATGAGCAGTTCTTC
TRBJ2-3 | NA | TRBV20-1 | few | CSAQRPGAQRFSDTQYF | TGCAGTGCCCAGAGGCCCGGGGCGCAACGTTTCTCCGATACGCAGTATTTT
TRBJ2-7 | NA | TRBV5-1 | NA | CASSLKDSPIYEQYF | TGCGCCAGCAGCTTGAAGGACAGTCCAATCTACGAGCAGTACTTC
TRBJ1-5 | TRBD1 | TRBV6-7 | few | CASSQDRVDQPQHF | TGTGCCAGCAGCCAGGACAGGGTGGACCAGCCCCAGCATTTT
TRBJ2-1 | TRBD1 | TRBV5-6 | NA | CASSTWDSYNEQLF | TGTGCCAGCAGTACCTGGGACAGCTACAATGAGCAGCTCTTC
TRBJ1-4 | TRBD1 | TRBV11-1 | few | CASSLTYNDRGSRLGEKLFF | TGTGCCAGCAGCTTAACGTACAACGACAGGGGTTCGAGGTTAGGTGAAAAACTGTTTTTT
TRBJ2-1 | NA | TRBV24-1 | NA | CATSDFHNEQFF | TGTGCCACCAGTGATTTCCACAATGAGCAGTTCTTC
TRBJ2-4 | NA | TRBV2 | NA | CASSSSQGYKNIQYF | TGTGCCAGCAGTTCAAGTCAGGGGTACAAAAACATTCAGTACTTC
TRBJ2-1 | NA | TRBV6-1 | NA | CASSEQWRRHEQFF | TGTGCCAGCAGTGAACAATGGCGTCGTCATGAGCAGTTCTTC
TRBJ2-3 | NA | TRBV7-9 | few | CASSTRPGHEPTDTQYF | TGTGCCAGCAGCACACGACCTGGACACGAACCCACAGATACGCAGTATTTT
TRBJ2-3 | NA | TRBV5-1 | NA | CASSLLDSTDTQYF | TGCGCCAGCAGCTTGTTGGATTCCACAGATACGCAGTATTTT
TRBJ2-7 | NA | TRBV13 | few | CASSFFYPNSYEQYF | TGTGCCAGCAGCTTTTTTTATCCCAACTCCTACGAGCAGTACTTC
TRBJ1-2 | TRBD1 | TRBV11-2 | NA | CASSLAGGDGYGYTF | TGTGCCAGCAGCTTAGCAGGGGGCGATGGCTATGGCTACACCTTC
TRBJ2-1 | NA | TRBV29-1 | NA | CSVVETVYNEQFF | TGCAGCGTTGTGGAGACGGTATACAATGAGCAGTTCTTC
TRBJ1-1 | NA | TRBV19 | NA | CASSIERVRGTEAFF | TGTGCCAGTAGTATAGAGAGGGTAAGGGGCACTGAAGCTTTCTTT